This T cell receptor beta chain was identified during a study of blood T cell repertoires in COVID-19. At the level of the study: There were acute and convalescent COVID-19 samples, and they came from the United States, Italy and Spain. T cells, B-cell-depleted T cells, or PBMCs provided the cDNA or gDNA that served as material.

Trimming pared 7 bases from V and 13 bases from J, leaving 19 bases between. CDR3 length: 13 amino acids. Germline V gives CDR1 LGHDT, CDR2 YNNKEL (reference sequence). Under the authors' procedure: Nucleated cell counts were estimated from reference gene primer amplification. The table came from immunoSEQ multiplex PCR; TCRdb's copy has only in-frame clones and leaves some out. The V and J calls and the clone size are those of that table, but D and trimming were determined from the DNA. The sample includes 100,000 or so clones, roughly 80% of them seen just once. J is TRBJ2-2 and V is TRBV3-1 (or the pseudogene TRBV3-2); weak D call: TRBD2 (5 bases). Sequenced material: peripheral blood. This TCR derives from a woman in her sixties or seventies with acute or convalescent COVID-19. The CDR3 loop reads CASTGEGFPGLFF. CDR3 coding DNA: TGTGCCAGCACCGGAGAGGGATTCCCAGGGCTGTTTTTT.